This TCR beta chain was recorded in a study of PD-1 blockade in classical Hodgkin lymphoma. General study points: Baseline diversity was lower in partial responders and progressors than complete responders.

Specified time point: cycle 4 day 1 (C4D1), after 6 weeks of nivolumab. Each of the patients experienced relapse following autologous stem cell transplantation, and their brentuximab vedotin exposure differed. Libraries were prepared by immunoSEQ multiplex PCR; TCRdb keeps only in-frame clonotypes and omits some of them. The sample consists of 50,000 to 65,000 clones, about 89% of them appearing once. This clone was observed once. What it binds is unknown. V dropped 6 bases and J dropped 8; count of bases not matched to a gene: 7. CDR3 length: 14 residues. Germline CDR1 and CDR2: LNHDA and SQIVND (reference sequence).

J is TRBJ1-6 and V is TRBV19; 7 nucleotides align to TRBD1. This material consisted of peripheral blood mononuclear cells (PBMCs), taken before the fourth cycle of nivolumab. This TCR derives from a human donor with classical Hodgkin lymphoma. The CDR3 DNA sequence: TGTGCCAGTAGCTTTGAGGGACAGCATTCACCCCTCCACTTT. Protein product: CASSFEGQHSPLHF.